This T cell receptor beta chain was recovered during a study of synovial regulatory T cells in juvenile arthritis (dated by TCRdb to between 2014 and 2016). At the level of the whole study: Among the sequenced patients, three were classified as therapy-naive, methotrexate plus infliximab was given to one, methotrexate was given to roughly 6, and treatment information was unavailable for one. Effector T cell subsets from the study cohort were also sequenced for comparisons, but the Treg dataset by itself includes only blood Treg cells and synovial fluid Treg cells. The study compared the TCRbeta CDR3 repertoires of blood iaTreg cells, other blood Treg cells and synovial fluid Treg cells taken from matched patient samples. Treg and Teff subsets from roughly 10 JIA patients with active disease were included in the TCR repertoire comparisons. Results and caveats for the whole study, not just this receptor: TCR diversity was lower in blood iaTreg cells than in other blood Treg cells, which is consistent with antigen-driven expansion. Across patients, iaTreg TCR repertoires were largely private and overlapped partially with synovial Teff repertoires and blood CPL repertoires. Synovial Treg cells shared more CDR3 sequences with iaTreg cells than with other blood Treg cells, and Chao-Jaccard similarity confirmed that synovial Treg cells were more closely related to iaTreg cells.

To prepare the library, the immunoSEQ multiplex PCR assay was applied. TCRbeta CDR3 sequencing was performed by Adaptive Biotechnologies. The paper's data handling went like this. Repertoire similarity was assessed with the Chao-modified Jaccard index and with the median clonotype overlap from 200 random subsamples of equal sample size. Similarity analyses were performed using either productive nucleotide sequences or in silico-translated amino acid sequences. Repertoires were compared using hierarchical clustering with single linkage and t-SNE, both based on Chao-modified Jaccard distances. Repertoire diversity was assessed with the Renyi index over a range of alpha values after the sample sizes were normalised. Held by TCRdb, this immuneACCESS table contains in-frame sequences only and omits some clones. Under half of the omission traces to an unresolved V gene where checked; the cause of the rest is unknown. V and J calls and clone size come straight from that table; D and trimming were deduced from the DNA. This sample's table has entries for thousands of clones. The ten largest clones take up more than 0.55% of the sample.

Reading from cysteine to phenylalanine, the CDR3 counts 14 amino acids. The nucleotide record is missing. The germline V gene gives CDR1 as MDHEN and CDR2 as SYDVKM. For this clone: The specificity of this receptor is unknown.

TCR repertoires were obtained from 11 juvenile idiopathic arthritis patients with active disease who had not reached inactive disease, of whom 3 were polyarticular and 8 were oligoarticular. The median age of the TCR-sequenced patients was more than 10 years (range 2.4-22.9), and their median disease duration was around seven years (range 0.2-19.1). Samples for TCR repertoire analysis were collected at two centres in Italy. Peripheral blood mononuclear cells were separated using a Histopaque-1077 density gradient and frozen in around 90% FCS with roughly 10% DMSO. The sequenced sample consisted of Treg cells from blood. Taken with the paper, the label for cell subset or site translates to: remaining (HLA-DR-negative) circulating blood Treg cells. This TCR was recovered from a donor aged 2-30 years with juvenile idiopathic arthritis. The chain is encoded by TRBV28 joined to TRBJ1-1; the D call of TRBD1 rests on TCRdb alone, since no DNA is present to check it. The CDR3 protein is CASRQGGAGTEAFF.